These 9 T cell receptor beta chains were all obtained from the same sample, sequenced in a study of OX40 agonist ivuxolimab in advanced cancers. Profiling relied on immunoSEQ multiplex PCR, and the TCRdb table lists in-frame clones only, not all of them. The repertoire holds tens of thousands of clones, around nine tenths seen once, with just over 2.5% in the top ten. Sequenced here: CD4+ or CD8+ T cells sorted from blood, sampled in a trial of the OX40 agonist ivuxolimab. The source is an adult with an advanced solid tumor such as melanoma, head and neck, liver or kidney cancer.

The V gene is TRBV11-3, the J gene TRBJ1-1, with 8 bases aligning to TRBD1. Germline V gene sequence: CDR1 SGHNT, CDR2 YENEEA. The V and J ends lost 5 bases and 1 base, in that order; junction bases with no gene match: 3. The CDR3 has 14 amino acids. The CDR3 loop is CASSLGTGNTEAFF. The CDR3 nucleotides are TGTGCCAGCAGCCTCGGGACAGGGAACACTGAAGCTTTCTTT.

The chain joins TRBV18 to TRBJ2-7, with a tentative D call TRBD1 (6 bases). The CDR3 is made up of 13 amino acids. The V end was cut by 3 bases, the J end by 3 bases, with 9 bases between. Germline V gene sequence: CDR1 KGHSH, CDR2 LQKENI. CDR3 in amino acids: CASSPQGNYEQYV. The DNA for the CDR3 is TGTGCCAGCTCACCCCAGGGGAACTACGAGCAGTACGTC.

The genes are TRBV27 and TRBJ1-2, with D possibly TRBD1 on 6 matching bases. Germline lookup yields CDR1 MNHEY and CDR2 SMNVEV (reference sequence). This CDR3 has 13 amino acids. Between the trimmed V and J ends, which lost 6 bases and 10 bases, there was a span of 18 bases. CDR3 bases: TGTGCCAGCAGCTTGGGGGGCAATGGATTCTACACCTTC. This translates into CASSLGGNGFYTF.

The genes are TRBV7-2 and TRBJ2-2, with 7 positions matching TRBD1. The CDR3 is 14 residues long. Losses at the gene ends were 6 bases for V and 0 bases for J; bases not matched to a gene: 1. The germline V gene has CDR1 SGHTA and CDR2 FQGNSA. This CDR3 is CASRGTANTGELFF. The CDR3 DNA follows: TGTGCCAGCAGGGGGACAGCGAACACCGGGGAGCTGTTTTTT.

The V call is TRBV7-2, the J call TRBJ2-3, with TRBD1 matching 10 bases. This CDR3 region has 17 residues. The V gene's germline CDR1 is SGHTA and CDR2 FQGNSA. V trimming: 2 bases; J trimming: 6 bases; junction bases outside the gene matches: 11. CDR3 region: CASSLRVVTGGRDTQYF. CDR3 in DNA: TGTGCCAGCAGCTTACGGGTTGTGACAGGGGGCAGGGATACGCAGTATTTT.

The V call is TRBV2, the J call TRBJ2-5; 12 bases are a match to TRBD2. V shed 6 bases, J shed 8 bases, and the junction held 7 bases outside the gene matches. The CDR3 runs 14 residues. The germline CDR1 and CDR2 sequences are SNHLY and FYNNEI. CDR3 sequence reads: CASRETSGGRTQYF. In DNA form, the CDR3 reads TGTGCCAGCAGAGAGACTAGCGGGGGCCGTACCCAGTACTTC.

V usage is TRBV7-2 and J usage is TRBJ2-5; 7 nucleotides align to TRBD2. Trimming took 5 bases from V and 4 from J; bases not matched to a gene: 7. The germline V gene has CDR1 SGHTA and CDR2 FQGNSA. This CDR3 contains 14 residues. This CDR3 reads CASSVPLATETQYF. As DNA, the CDR3 is TGTGCCAGCAGCGTCCCACTAGCGACAGAGACCCAGTACTTC.

The chain links TRBV4-2 to TRBJ1-5; no clear D. This CDR3 spans 15 amino acids. Germline CDR1 reads LGHNA; CDR2 reads YNFKEQ. V lost 0 bases and J 1 base, leaving 7 bases between the germline ends. The DNA of the CDR3 is TGTGCCAGCAGCCAAGAGATGGACAGCAATCAGCCCCAGCATTTT. Translating it yields CASSQEMDSNQPQHF.

This clone was counted between two and nine times. This rearrangement joins TRBV18 to TRBJ1-3; D is ambiguous. This CDR3 has 14 residues. The germline CDR1 and CDR2 sequences are KGHSH and LQKENI. V shed 5 bases and J shed 0 bases, with 8 bases lying between them. The CDR3 loop reads CASSSGNSGNTIYF. In DNA, the CDR3 is TGTGCCAGCTCAAGTGGGAACTCTGGAAACACCATATATTTT.